This T cell receptor beta chain was profiled in a study of OX40 agonist ivuxolimab in advanced cancers. Study details: Treatment of patients was with ivuxolimab, an agonistic anti-OX40 (CD134) antibody.

The protocol was immunoSEQ multiplex PCR, while the TCRdb copy is restricted to in-frame clones and leaves out a portion. Among 60,000 to 70,000 clones listed, about 90% were seen once. Researchers took blood at baseline, on cycle 4 day 1, and on cycle 7 day 1. This clonotype originated in an adult with an advanced solid tumor such as melanoma, head and neck, liver or kidney cancer. The starting material was CD4+ or CD8+ T cells sorted from blood, obtained in a trial of the OX40 agonist ivuxolimab.

DNA for the CDR3: TGTGCCAGCAGCCGGGACGCAGATACGCAGTATTTT. Its translation is CASSRDADTQYF. The gene calls are TRBV25-1 and TRBJ2-3; tentatively, D is TRBD1 or TRBD2 (5 bases each). Between the trimmed V and J ends, which lost 6 bases and 4 bases, there was a span of 8 bases. The CDR3 totals 12 residues. CDR1 MGHDK and CDR2 SYGVNS come from the germline V gene. Complete variable domain (other parts from reference TRBV25-1 and TRBJ2-3): EADIYQTPRYLVIGTGKKITLECSQTMGHDKMYWYQQDPGMELHLIHYSYGVNSTEKGDLSSESTVSRIRTEHFPLTLESARPSHTSQYLCASSRDADTQYFGPGTRLTVL.